This T cell receptor beta chain was recovered during a study of blood T cells in healthy people across ages. Regarding the study as a whole: Possibly, changes in expanded clonotypes were confounded because donor CMV status was unknown. A roughly linear age-dependent decrease characterized TCR beta diversity per million T cells.

Sample-barcoded 5' priming and a J-beta primer mix drove a second PCR of about 6 to 12 cycles. TCRdb reanalysed the 5' RACE reads using MiXCR and keeps one entry per CDR3 protein. The sample yields approximately 800,000 distinct CDR3 sequences, under 40% seen once. There are a few counts of this clonotype. Its antigen is still unknown. Peripheral blood from each donor was collected in a volume of 8.5 to 10 milliliters. This receptor was taken from a young man in good health. The sample taken for sequencing was blood.

The CDR3 nucleotides are TGTGCCAGCAACCCCTCGGGGGGAACTAATGAAAAACTGTTTTTT. Translating it yields CASNPSGGTNEKLFF. The V call is TRBV7-2, the J call TRBJ1-4; weak D call: TRBD1 (5 bases). The V and J ends lost 7 bases and 1 base respectively, with 13 bases between them. The CDR3 consists of 15 residues. Germline CDR1 and CDR2: SGHTA and FQGNSA.